This T cell receptor beta chain was found in a study of blood T cells in healthy people across ages. Study results and limitations: There were more naive CD4+ cells and higher diversity in long-lived donors than in aged donors. Samples with more naive T cells showed higher observed beta diversity.

Germline V lookup: CDR1 SGHTA, CDR2 FQGNSA. The germline V and J ends were trimmed by 4 bases and 7 bases, with 13 bases remaining between them. CDR3 length: 13 amino acids. The use of a sample-barcoded 5' primer and a J-beta primer mix characterized a second PCR of roughly 6 to 12 cycles. Every cDNA molecule carried a tag from a template-switch adaptor bearing 12 random nucleotides. TCRdb passed the 5' RACE reads through MiXCR, listing each CDR3 protein once. This sample has approximately 680,000 distinct CDR3 sequences, with 32% found just once. The authors extracted at least 6 micrograms of total RNA per sample. There are many counts of this clonotype. Its antigen is not identified.

This clonotype was obtained from a woman aged 80 or over in good health. The V gene is TRBV7-2, the J gene TRBJ1-1; D uncertain. The sequenced material came from blood. The CDR3 here is CASSSRNDGEAFF. The CDR3 DNA reads TGTGCCAGCAGCTCGAGGAACGACGGTGAAGCTTTCTTT.